This T cell receptor (beta chain) was recorded in a study of siplizumab effects on memory and regulatory T cells (dated by TCRdb to the late 2010s). The study in broad terms: The study examined how the anti-CD2 antibody siplizumab affects alloreactive T-cell subsets in allogeneic mixed lymphocyte reactions built from human PBMCs.

This clone has a handful of counts. The antigen it binds to is not known. Per-base qualities were not stored, and no clone one base away is much larger. Library method: the immunoSEQ multiplex PCR assay. About 10^5 TCR templates per sample were assayed by the deep sequencing platform. Genomic DNA extracted from sorted T cells was used for TCRbeta CDR3 sequencing. Per the original workflow: The R programming language was used for the clonal analysis of the TCRbeta CDR3 data. Alloreactive CD4+ and CD8+ clones were identified by comparing unstimulated samples to CFSE-low samples taken after the reaction. Regulatory or non-regulatory origin was assigned to alloreactive CD4+ clones by matching of sequences to sorted unstimulated Treg and non-Treg repertoires. TCRdb mirrors the immuneACCESS table, restricted to in-frame sequences. Some clones are absent from its copies; in checked studies, under half trace to an unresolved V gene, and the reason for the others is unknown. For V, J and clone size, that table is used; D and trimming come from the DNA. The sample records more than 85,000 clones, more than 85% of which are singletons. Clones ranked in the top ten supply 0.32% of the sample.

What the study reported, not specific to this receptor: Because sequences at frequencies below about 10^-5 were poorly captured, only a minor fraction of alloreactive clones could be mapped back to unstimulated subsets. The cumulative frequency of alloreactive sequences traceable to unstimulated CD4+ memory T cells was significantly reduced by siplizumab. For roughly 75-95% of proliferating CD4+ or CD8+ clones, no naive or memory phenotype could be assigned. Of the alloreactive CD4+ clones that could be mapped, the Treg-derived share averaged approximately 69% with siplizumab compared with about 27% in control reactions. No functional confirmation was obtained for the suppressive function of proliferating Tregs from siplizumab cultures. Greater diversity appeared to be present in unstimulated naive T cells than in memory T cells, and a substantial contribution to the alloresponse seemed to be made by naive cells.

TCRbeta CDR3 sequencing was performed on sorted unstimulated T cells and on proliferating T cells recovered from mixed lymphocyte reactions. Fresh whole blood from some eleven HLA-typed healthy donors was used to isolate PBMCs. The TCR sequence derives from a human donor in good health. Sequenced material: CD4+ T cells sorted from blood.

The DNA sequence reads TGCGCCAGCAGCTTGGAGGGTCTAGGGGGCCTTAACTATGGCTACACCTTC. It translates to CASSLEGLGGLNYGYTF. Here the chain combines TRBV5-1 and TRBJ1-2; 7 middle bases align to TRBD1. From cysteine to phenylalanine, the CDR3 is 17 amino acids long. This entry keeps only the CDR3 DNA: 51 bases, framed from base 1. V is pruned by 0 bases and J by 1 base, leaving 9 bases of the junction without a gene match. Looking up the germline V gene yields CDR1 SGHRS and CDR2 YFSETQ.